This T cell receptor beta chain originates from a study of tumor-infiltrating lymphocytes in primary liver carcinoma. General study results and limits: Tumor tissue displayed a significantly greater top-250-clone fraction than blood (p = 0.039).

This CDR3 contains 15 residues. J gave up 7 bases and V 4 bases, and 12 bases lay outside the gene matches. In germline, CDR1 is PRHDT, CDR2 FYEKMQ (reference sequence). With respect to this clonotype: Its specificity is not known.

From around 530 ng of total RNA, TCR beta-specific cDNA was reverse-transcribed using a constant-region primer. A slightly modified ARM-PCR protocol with three nested multiplex PCR rounds produced these TCR beta libraries. The opening two PCR rounds, roughly 11 cycles each, paired TRBV1-TRBV30 forward primers with a C-beta reverse primer. TCRdb itself ran the multiplex PCR reads through MiXCR, one entry per CDR3 protein. Of about 180,000 distinct CDR3 sequences in the sample, less than 65% were seen once. The authors took blood RNA from unsorted whole blood and also extracted germline DNA. The gene calls are TRBV13 and TRBJ2-7; 8 bases align to TRBD1. The sample comprised peripheral blood. This receptor was obtained from a man aged 35-49 years with primary liver carcinoma and hepatitis B virus infection. Here the CDR3 reads CASSSGGTGKTEQYF. The CDR3, as DNA: TGTGCCAGCAGCTCAGGGGGGACAGGCAAAACAGAGCAGTACTTC.